The 4 T cell receptor beta chains reported below all come from one sample, sequenced in a study of cytomegalovirus exposure and HLA in healthy donors. The PCR ran on 60 Vbeta and 13 Jbeta primers. Measured with immunoSEQ multiplex PCR; TCRdb has only the in-frame clones, and not every one. The sample lists about 160,000 clones, about 79% occurring once. Specimen: PBMCs. The source is a woman in her 50s in good health and CMV-seropositive.

This chain connects TRBV18 to TRBJ1-4; TRBD1 matches at 8 bases. Looked up from germline, CDR1 is KGHSH and CDR2 is LQKENI. There are 15 residues in the CDR3. The J segment lost 4 bases and the V segment lost 4 bases, leaving 5 bases of the junction unmatched. This CDR3 reads CASSLGQGNNEKLFF. CDR3 bases: TGTGCCAGCTCACTTGGACAGGGCAATAATGAAAAACTGTTTTTT.

The rearrangement joins TRBV5-4 to TRBJ1-3; maybe TRBD1 (5 bases). With 4 bases removed from V and 6 bases from J, the gap between germline ends came to 14 bases. Germline V gene data show CDR1 as SGHNT and CDR2 as YYREEE (reference sequence). This CDR3 has 14 residues. The CDR3 is CASSQGLGENTIYF. In nucleotides, the CDR3 is TGTGCCAGCAGCCAGGGCCTTGGGGAAAACACCATATATTTT.

This clone was counted once. This sequence joins TRBV6-1 and TRBJ2-7; D is ambiguous. Between the trimmed V and J ends, which lost 4 bases and 2 bases, there was a span of 9 bases. Germline V lookup: CDR1 MNHNS, CDR2 SASEGT. The CDR3 is 13 amino acids. The CDR3 is CASSVPETYEQYF. The CDR3 bases are TGTGCCAGCAGTGTTCCGGAGACCTACGAGCAGTACTTC.

This clone was seen just once. Germline is not matched at one junction end, which may reflect a read error. The chain couples TRBV7-7 to TRBJ2-5; the match to TRBD2 covers 10 bases. CDR1 is SSHAT and CDR2 is FNYEAQ in the germline V gene (reference sequence). The CDR3 is 14 residues long. The CDR3 bases are TGTGCTAGCAGCTCAAGCGGGAGGGGTGAGACCCAGTACTTC. Residues: CASSSSGRGETQYF.